This T cell receptor beta chain was profiled in a study of T cells after yellow fever vaccination. Study-level results: Post-booster repertoires again held most primary-vaccination clones (roughly 95% CD4, about 88% CD8).

MiXCR, run by TCRdb on the 5' RACE reads, gives a single entry per CDR3 protein. The sample yields a few hundred thousand distinct CDR3 sequences, less than 20% seen once. V dropped 4 bases and J dropped 2 bases, with 6 bases sitting between them. Germline V lookup: CDR1 SSHAT, CDR2 FNYEAQ (reference sequence). There are 13 residues in the CDR3. This clonotype was picked up many times. What it binds is unknown. The specimen was PBMCs, collected 5 to 6 days after the first yellow fever vaccination. This clonotype originated in a man between 18 and 29 years old who received the YFV17D yellow fever vaccine. The V call is TRBV7-7, the J call TRBJ2-1; the D gene is possibly TRBD2 (5 bases). In DNA, the CDR3 is TGTGCCAGCAGCTCCGGGACCTACAATGAGCAGTTCTTC. It encodes CASSSGTYNEQFF.